The clone carrying this T cell receptor (beta chain) was recorded many times. TCRdb re-called the RACE reads through MiXCR, storing one row per CDR3 protein. The data contain about 30,000 distinct CDR3 sequences, around 6% of them singletons. Time point noted: patch test 3, about 24 weeks after DPC sensitization. The treatment here: therapeutic diphenylcyclopropenone sensitization with weekly scalp DPC. This sample was included in a study of human T cells and chemical hapten exposure. Sequenced here: whole blood, sampled in connection with sensitization to the hapten diphenylcyclopropenone (DPC). The clonotype was recovered from a man aged 30 to 39 with alopecia areata. Some clones in this sample may be carry-over from other donors' samples.

CDR3 protein: CSARLAGVRETQYF. The CDR3 DNA sequence: TGCAGTGCTAGACTAGCGGGAGTCCGGGAGACCCAGTACTTC. The chain has TRBV20-1 and TRBJ2-5, with 10 bases identical to TRBD2. Unmatched junction bases numbered 5, after V lost 2 bases and J lost 5 bases. The CDR3 runs 14 residues. In germline, CDR1 is DFQATT, CDR2 SNEGSKA (reference sequence).